The 7 T cell receptor beta chains presented below share a single source sample, sequenced in a study of PD-1 blockade in classical Hodgkin lymphoma. Some clones are missing from TCRdb's copy, which holds only in-frame ones; the method was immunoSEQ multiplex PCR. The repertoire holds nearly 60,000 clones, with approximately 90% as singletons. Every patient had relapsed following autologous stem cell transplantation, and cohorts differed in brentuximab vedotin exposure. Specimen: peripheral blood mononuclear cells (PBMCs), collected before the second cycle of nivolumab. These receptors were obtained from a human donor with classical Hodgkin lymphoma.

The CDR3, as DNA: TGTGCCAGCAGCTTAGTTAGCGGGGGGGTACAAGGCTACACCTTC. This sequence encodes CASSLVSGGVQGYTF. The chain is built from TRBV7-2 and TRBJ1-2; D possibly corresponds to TRBD1 (5 bases). CDR1 and CDR2 (germline): SGHTA, FQGNSA. V was pared by 1 base and J by 8 bases, with 17 bases between. This CDR3 has 15 amino acids.

The chain has TRBV5-1 and TRBJ1-1; perhaps TRBD1 as D (5 bases). This CDR3 has 15 residues. CDR1 is SGHRS and CDR2 is YFSETQ in the germline V gene. Deletions cut 0 bases from V and 1 base from J, with 10 bases between. As DNA, the CDR3 is TGCGCCAGCAGCTTGGCGACGACAGCGAACACTGAAGCTTTCTTT. Amino acid sequence: CASSLATTANTEAFF.

This clone has just a few counts. This chain links TRBV6-1 with TRBJ2-7; 7 nucleotides agree with TRBD1. CDR1 MNHNS and CDR2 SASEGT come from the germline V gene. The CDR3 runs to 14 residues. Trimming cost V 2 bases and J 3 bases; bases outside gene matches: 4. The CDR3 bases are TGTGCCAGCAGTGAATTGGGACAGAGCTACGAGCAGTACTTC. It encodes CASSELGQSYEQYF.

The chain has TRBV18 and TRBJ1-5, with a possible D match to TRBD1 (6 bases). The V gene's germline CDR1 is KGHSH and CDR2 LQKENI. Trimming took 2 bases from V and 1 from J, leaving 12 bases between them. The CDR3 contains 16 residues. In nucleotides, the CDR3 is TGTGCCAGCTCACCAACGGGGGCGGGGAGCAATCAGCCCCAGCATTTT. Its translation is CASSPTGAGSNQPQHF.

The gene calls are TRBV9 and TRBJ1-5; D uncertain. CDR1 is SGDLS and CDR2 is YYNGEE in the germline V gene. V was cut by 0 bases and J by 5 bases, with 9 bases left in between. The CDR3 is made up of 14 amino acids. CDR3 nucleotides: TGTGCCAGCAGCGTAGATGGAGGGTATCAGCCCCAGCATTTT. Translating it yields CASSVDGGYQPQHF. Full variable domain (rest looked up from reference TRBV9 and TRBJ1-5): DSGVTQTPKHLITATGQRVTLRCSPRSGDLSVYWYQQSLDQGLQFLIQYYNGEERAKGNILERFSAQQFPDLHSELNLSSLELGDSALYFCASSVDGGYQPQHFGDGTRLSIL.

This chain links TRBV7-2 with TRBJ2-7, with 9 bases aligning to TRBD1. In germline, CDR1 is SGHTA, CDR2 FQGNSA. The CDR3 runs to 16 residues. Germline trimming cut 5 bases from V and 2 bases from J; bases unmatched to any gene: 10. The CDR3 DNA is TGTGCCAGCAGCCCCAGGTCCGGGACAGGGCCCTACGAGCAGTACTTC. Translating gives CASSPRSGTGPYEQYF.

The V call is TRBV7-9, the J call TRBJ2-5, with 7 nucleotides matching TRBD1. Judging by the DNA end, TRBJ2-7 fits better; the J call may be wrong. This CDR3 contains 16 residues. The germline gives CDR1 SEHNR, CDR2 FQNEAQ (reference sequence). The CDR3, as DNA: TGTGCCAGCAGCTCACCAACCGGGACAGAGGCCTACGAGCAGTACTTC. Protein sequence: CASSSPTGTEAYEQYF.